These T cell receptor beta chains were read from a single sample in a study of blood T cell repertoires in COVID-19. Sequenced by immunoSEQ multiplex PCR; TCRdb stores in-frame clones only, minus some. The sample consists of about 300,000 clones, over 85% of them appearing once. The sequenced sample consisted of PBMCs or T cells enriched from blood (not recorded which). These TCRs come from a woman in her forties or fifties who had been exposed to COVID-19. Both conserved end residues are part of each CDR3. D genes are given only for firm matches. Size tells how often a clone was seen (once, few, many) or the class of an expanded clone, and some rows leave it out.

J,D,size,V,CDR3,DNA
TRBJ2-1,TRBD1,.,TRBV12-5,CASGQTGTGSYNEQFF,TGTGCTAGTGGACAAACCGGGACAGGGTCCTACAATGAGCAGTTCTTC
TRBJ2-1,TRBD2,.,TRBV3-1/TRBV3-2,CASSLGLAGLSSYNEQFF,TGTGCCAGCAGCCTGGGACTAGCGGGTCTCAGCTCCTACAATGAGCAGTTCTTC
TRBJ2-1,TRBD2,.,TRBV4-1,CASSQVARGGYNEQFF,TGCGCCAGCAGCCAAGTCGCGCGGGGGGGCTACAATGAGCAGTTCTTC
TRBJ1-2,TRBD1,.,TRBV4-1,CASSLEPGTGVTNYGYTF,TGCGCCAGCAGCCTAGAACCCGGGACAGGGGTCACCAACTATGGCTACACCTTC
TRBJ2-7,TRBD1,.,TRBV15,CATTRDRAGEQYF,TGTGCCACTACCCGGGACAGGGCGGGCGAGCAGTACTTC
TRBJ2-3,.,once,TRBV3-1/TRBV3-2,CASSQGQSSTDTQYF,TGTGCCAGCAGCCAAGGCCAGTCTAGCACAGATACGCAGTATTTT
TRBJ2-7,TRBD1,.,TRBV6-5,CASQLTGGLDEQYF,TGTGCCAGCCAGCTCACAGGGGGTTTGGACGAGCAGTACTTC
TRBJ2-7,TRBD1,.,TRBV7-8,CASSPTGTESSYEQYF,TGTGCCAGCAGCCCAACCGGGACAGAAAGCTCCTACGAGCAGTACTTC
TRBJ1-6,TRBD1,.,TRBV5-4,CASSQGQGYYNSPLHF,TGTGCCAGCAGCCAGGGACAGGGATACTATAATTCACCCCTCCACTTT
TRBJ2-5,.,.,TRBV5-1,CASSLPGVQETQYF,TGCGCCAGCAGCTTGCCGGGGGTCCAAGAGACCCAGTACTTC
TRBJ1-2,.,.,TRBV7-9,CASSWEGRDINYGYTF,TGTGCCAGCAGCTGGGAGGGTAGGGACATTAACTATGGCTACACCTTC
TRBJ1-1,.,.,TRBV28,CASSLSGREAFF,TGTGCCAGCAGTCTCTCTGGGAGGGAAGCTTTCTTT
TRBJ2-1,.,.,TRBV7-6,CASSSRGLSSYNEQFF,TGTGCCAGCAGCTCCCGAGGGTTAAGCTCCTACAATGAGCAGTTCTTC
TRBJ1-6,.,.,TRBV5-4,CASSSGGNSPLHF,TGTGCCAGCAGCAGCGGGGGGAATTCACCCCTCCACTTT
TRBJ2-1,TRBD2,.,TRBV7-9,CASSLGAGGRGQFF,TGTGCCAGCAGCTTAGGGGCGGGGGGCCGAGGGCAGTTCTTC
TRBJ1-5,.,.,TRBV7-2,CASSSATTGSGWTQHF,TGTGCCAGCAGCTCAGCGACTACAGGGTCGGGGTGGACCCAGCATTTT
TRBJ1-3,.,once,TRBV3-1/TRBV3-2,CASSHTGTGNTIYF,TGTGCCAGCAGCCATACAGGTACTGGAAACACCATATATTTT
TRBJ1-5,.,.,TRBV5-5,CASSSRSGFSNQPQHF,TGTGCCAGCAGCTCCCGGTCGGGTTTTAGCAATCAGCCCCAGCATTTT
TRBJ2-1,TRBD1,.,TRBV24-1,CATSDLRRQGAGEQFF,TGTGCCACCAGTGATTTGCGGAGACAGGGGGCAGGAGAGCAGTTCTTC
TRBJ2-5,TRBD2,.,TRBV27,CASSLTRLAGGPGETQYF,TGTGCCAGCAGTTTAACAAGACTAGCGGGGGGGCCGGGGGAGACCCAGTACTTC
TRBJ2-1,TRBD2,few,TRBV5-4,CASSLLRGGLYNEQFF,TGTGCCAGCAGCTTGTTGCGGGGGGGCTTGTACAATGAGCAGTTCTTC
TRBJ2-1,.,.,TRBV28,CASSPFGRGSSYNEQFF,TGTGCCAGCAGTCCTTTTGGGCGGGGAAGCTCCTACAATGAGCAGTTCTTC
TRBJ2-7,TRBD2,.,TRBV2,CASRIKIPGLESYEQYF,TGTGCCAGCAGAATAAAAATACCGGGACTAGAGTCCTACGAGCAGTACTTC
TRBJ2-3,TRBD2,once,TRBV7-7,CASSSGLAGGQDTQYF,TGTGCTAGCAGCTCCGGACTAGCGGGGGGGCAAGATACGCAGTATTTT
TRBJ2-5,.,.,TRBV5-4,CASSGQFRETQYF,TGTGCCAGCAGCGGCCAATTCAGAGAGACCCAGTACTTC
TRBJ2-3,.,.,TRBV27,CASSPIRGSTDTQYF,TGTGCCAGCAGTCCTATACGGGGGTCCACAGATACGCAGTATTTT
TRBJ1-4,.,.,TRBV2,CASRQEAEKLFF,TGTGCCAGCAGGCAGGAGGCCGAAAAACTGTTTTTT
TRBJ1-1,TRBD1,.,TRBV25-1,CASSDLTGTGETEAFF,TGTGCCAGCAGTGATTTAACCGGGACAGGGGAAACTGAAGCTTTCTTT
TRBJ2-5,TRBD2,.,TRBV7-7,CASSPRLAGGHHQETQYF,TGTGCTAGCAGCCCAAGACTAGCGGGGGGGCATCATCAAGAGACCCAGTACTTC
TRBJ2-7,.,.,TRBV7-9,CASSRDTEQYF,TGTGCCAGCAGCCGGGACACCGAGCAGTACTTC
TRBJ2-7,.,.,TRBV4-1,CASSQERDSSYEQYF,TGCGCCAGCAGCCAAGAGCGGGACAGCTCCTACGAGCAGTACTTC
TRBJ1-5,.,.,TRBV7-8,CASSLLATGDGNQPQHF,TGTGCCAGCAGCTTATTAGCCACGGGGGACGGCAATCAGCCCCAGCATTTT
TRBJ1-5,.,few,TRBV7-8,CASSRGASNQPQHF,TGTGCCAGCAGCCGAGGGGCGAGCAATCAGCCCCAGCATTTT
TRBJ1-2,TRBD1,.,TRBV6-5,CASRDRVNYGYTF,TGTGCCTCTCGGGACAGGGTTAACTATGGCTACACCTTC
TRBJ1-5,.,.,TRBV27,CASSFREGGQPQHF,TGTGCCAGCAGTTTTAGGGAGGGTGGGCAGCCCCAGCATTTT
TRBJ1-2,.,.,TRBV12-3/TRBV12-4,CASSLGSIYGYTF,TGTGCCAGCAGCCTAGGGAGCATCTATGGCTACACCTTC
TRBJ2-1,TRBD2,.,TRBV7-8,CASSLVLIAGPSVGSEQFF,TGTGCCAGCAGCTTAGTCTTGATAGCGGGGCCTTCCGTTGGGTCCGAGCAGTTCTTC
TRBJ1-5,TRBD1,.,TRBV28,CASSIYRDRGNQPQHF,TGTGCCAGCAGTATTTACCGGGACAGGGGCAATCAGCCCCAGCATTTT
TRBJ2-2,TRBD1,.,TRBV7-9,CASSLGTGYTGELFF,TGTGCCAGCAGCTTAGGGACAGGATACACCGGGGAGCTGTTTTTT
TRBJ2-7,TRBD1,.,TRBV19,CASSIAGTASEQYF,TGTGCCAGTAGTATAGCCGGGACAGCCTCCGAGCAGTACTTC
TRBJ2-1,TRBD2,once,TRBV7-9,CASSLVRGGVNEQFF,TGTGCCAGCAGCTTAGTCCGCGGGGGGGTGAATGAGCAGTTCTTC
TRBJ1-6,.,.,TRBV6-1,CASSEDRASPLHF,TGTGCCAGCAGTGAAGACAGGGCTTCACCCCTCCACTTT